Listed below are T cell receptor beta chains from one sample, sequenced in a study of chemoradiotherapy in HPV16-positive cancers. The table came from immunoSEQ multiplex PCR; TCRdb's copy has only in-frame clones and leaves some out. The data hold around 53,000 clones, with over 85% observed a single time. Sequenced here: blood, sampled from a patient who underwent chemoradiotherapy. The receptors were gathered from a human donor with HPV-associated anogenital cancer. Both conserved end residues are part of each CDR3. The D gene is left open where the match is weak. Part of the rows lack a size; the others show once, few, many or a class for expanded clones.

clone size,V gene,J gene,D gene,CDR3 protein,CDR3 DNA
-,TRBV7-7,TRBJ2-2,TRBD1,CASTRGDSAAGELFF,TGTGCTAGCACTCGTGGGGACAGCGCGGCCGGGGAGCTGTTTTTT
-,TRBV9,TRBJ1-4,-,CASSVGQDYNEKLFF,TGTGCCAGCAGCGTAGGGCAGGACTATAATGAAAAACTGTTTTTT
-,TRBV9,TRBJ2-1,TRBD2,CASSVDPSGSYNEQFF,TGTGCCAGCAGCGTAGATCCTAGCGGCTCCTACAATGAGCAGTTCTTC
-,TRBV7-6,TRBJ2-1,TRBD2,CASSLVGSGGASYNEQFF,TGTGCCAGCAGCTTAGTGGGCAGCGGGGGGGCTTCCTACAATGAGCAGTTCTTC
-,TRBV6-5,TRBJ2-7,-,CASSYSKAVPSEQYF,TGTGCCAGCAGTTACTCGAAGGCCGTACCCAGCGAGCAGTACTTC
-,TRBV6-1,TRBJ2-7,TRBD2,CASSEVGGAGEQYF,TGTGCCAGCAGTGAAGTGGGAGGGGCGGGCGAGCAGTACTTC
-,TRBV19,TRBJ2-6,-,CASSTLWGGGSGANVLTF,TGTGCCAGTAGTACCCTTTGGGGAGGGGGTAGTGGGGCCAACGTCCTGACTTTC
-,TRBV14,TRBJ2-5,-,CASSQDKVYQETQYF,TGTGCCAGCAGCCAAGATAAAGTGTACCAAGAGACCCAGTACTTC
-,TRBV6-4,TRBJ1-2,TRBD1,CASSDLQGAGGYTF,TGTGCCAGCAGTGACCTACAGGGGGCAGGTGGCTACACCTTC
-,TRBV19,TRBJ2-7,-,CASSIGYEQYF,TGTGCCAGTAGTATTGGGTACGAGCAGTACTTC
-,TRBV25-1,TRBJ2-6,-,CASSESRGVRSGANVLTF,TGTGCCAGCAGTGAATCCAGGGGGGTAAGGTCTGGGGCCAACGTCCTGACTTTC
-,TRBV7-2,TRBJ1-3,-,CASSLGKVSGNTIYF,TGTGCCAGCAGCTTAGGCAAGGTCTCTGGAAACACCATATATTTT
-,TRBV5-1,TRBJ1-2,TRBD1,CASSLGQGTGYTF,TGCGCCAGCAGCTTGGGACAGGGGACGGGCTACACCTTC
-,TRBV7-2,TRBJ1-1,-,CASSLVGDEAFF,TGTGCCAGCAGCTTAGTGGGTGATGAAGCTTTCTTT
-,TRBV10-3,TRBJ1-2,-,CAISELIGYYGYTF,TGTGCCATCAGTGAGTTAATCGGGTACTATGGCTACACCTTC
-,TRBV19,TRBJ2-1,-,CASVGNEQFF,TGTGCCTCCGTTGGCAATGAGCAGTTCTTC
once,TRBV12-2,TRBJ1-5,-,CASRSATGRRQPQHF,TGTGCAAGTCGCTCAGCGACTGGGAGGCGTCAGCCCCAGCATTTT
-,TRBV7-7,TRBJ2-2,-,CASSHRESGELFF,TGTGCTAGCAGCCACAGGGAATCCGGGGAGCTGTTTTTT
-,TRBV2,TRBJ1-1,TRBD1,CARNRGLNTEAFF,TGTGCCAGAAACAGGGGGCTTAACACTGAAGCTTTCTTT
-,TRBV28,TRBJ1-1,-,CASSSSPEAFF,TGTGCCAGCAGTTCTTCCCCTGAAGCTTTCTTT
once,TRBV6-1,TRBJ2-7,-,CASSRAHGYEQYF,TGTGCCAGCAGTAGGGCCCATGGGTACGAGCAGTACTTC
-,TRBV4-2,TRBJ2-6,-,CASSQQGSGANVLTF,TGTGCCAGCAGCCAACAGGGCTCTGGGGCCAACGTCCTGACTTTC
-,TRBV27,TRBJ1-4,TRBD1,CASSRTGFNEKLFF,TGTGCCAGCAGCCGGACAGGGTTTAATGAAAAACTGTTTTTT
-,TRBV9,TRBJ1-4,-,CASSVTGEKLFF,TGTGCCAGCAGCGTAACGGGTGAAAAACTGTTTTTT
-,TRBV19,TRBJ1-5,TRBD1,CASSIDRTGGVSNQPQHF,TGTGCCAGTAGTATAGATCGTACAGGGGGGGTGAGCAATCAGCCCCAGCATTTT
-,TRBV27,TRBJ2-2,-,CASSVRVNTGELFF,TGTGCCAGCAGTGTGCGGGTTAACACCGGGGAGCTGTTTTTT
-,TRBV6-5,TRBJ1-4,-,CASSSDRKLFF,TGTGCCAGCAGTTCGGACAGAAAACTGTTTTTT
-,TRBV30,TRBJ2-7,-,CAWSVSGFSSYEQYF,TGTGCCTGGAGTGTAAGCGGATTCAGCTCCTACGAGCAGTACTTC
few,TRBV12-5,TRBJ2-2,-,CASGRDRESGELFF,TGTGCTAGTGGCCGGGACCGGGAGTCCGGGGAGCTGTTTTTT
-,TRBV15,TRBJ1-1,TRBD1,CATSRDQGANTEAFF,TGTGCCACCAGCAGAGATCAGGGGGCGAACACTGAAGCTTTCTTT
-,TRBV19,TRBJ1-1,TRBD1,CASSIGTGGLNTEAFF,TGTGCCAGTAGTATAGGCACAGGGGGCCTGAACACTGAAGCTTTCTTT
-,TRBV13,TRBJ2-2,-,CASSSTGRGTGELFF,TGTGCCAGCAGCTCAACAGGGAGGGGAACCGGGGAGCTGTTTTTT
-,TRBV15,TRBJ2-2,TRBD2,CATSLAGGFPGELFF,TGTGCCACCAGCCTGGCGGGAGGGTTCCCCGGGGAGCTGTTTTTT
-,TRBV6-1,TRBJ2-2,-,CASTWDPNAGELFF,TGTGCCAGCACCTGGGACCCGAACGCCGGGGAGCTGTTTTTT
-,TRBV7-2,TRBJ1-6,TRBD1,CASSLGQDSPLHF,TGTGCCAGCAGCCTGGGACAGGACTCACCCCTCCACTTT
-,TRBV2,TRBJ1-4,-,CASSEERKLFF,TGTGCCAGCAGTGAGGAACGGAAACTGTTTTTT
-,TRBV11-2,TRBJ2-2,-,CASRWTDNTGELFF,TGTGCCAGCAGATGGACTGATAACACCGGGGAGCTGTTTTTT
-,TRBV9,TRBJ2-5,TRBD2,CASSVVAGGETQYF,TGTGCCAGCAGCGTAGTTGCGGGAGGGGAGACCCAGTACTTC
-,TRBV5-1,TRBJ2-1,-,CASSLISGISNEQFF,TGCGCCAGCAGCTTGATTTCAGGGATTAGCAATGAGCAGTTCTTC
once,TRBV30,TRBJ2-3,-,CAWWSPADTQYF,TGTGCCTGGTGGTCTCCAGCAGATACGCAGTATTTT
-,TRBV30,TRBJ2-3,-,CAWAGGWLDTQYF,TGTGCCTGGGCCGGGGGCTGGTTGGATACGCAGTATTTT
-,TRBV5-6,TRBJ2-5,TRBD2,CASSFTGTSELETQYF,TGTGCCAGCAGCTTTACCGGGACTAGCGAACTGGAGACCCAGTACTTC
-,TRBV7-6,TRBJ2-7,-,CASSPGTSPYEQYF,TGTGCCAGCAGCCCTGGGACTTCCCCCTACGAGCAGTACTTC
-,TRBV29-1,TRBJ1-1,-,CSVEDKLDTEAFF,TGCAGCGTTGAAGACAAGTTGGACACTGAAGCTTTCTTT
-,TRBV6-4,TRBJ2-3,-,CASSEGPEADTQYF,TGTGCCAGCAGTGAGGGCCCGGAGGCAGATACGCAGTATTTT
-,TRBV19,TRBJ2-4,-,CASSVDGRMENIQYF,TGTGCCAGTAGTGTGGATGGCAGGATGGAGAACATTCAGTACTTC
-,TRBV13,TRBJ2-7,-,CASSLGPGTVEQYF,TGTGCCAGCAGCTTAGGGCCGGGGACCGTCGAGCAGTACTTC
-,TRBV7-9,TRBJ2-5,-,CASSGETSGTQYF,TGTGCCAGCAGCGGGGAAACCTCGGGGACCCAGTACTTC
-,TRBV5-6,TRBJ1-2,-,CASSLGRTERGYTF,TGTGCCAGCTCTCTGGGCAGGACTGAACGAGGCTACACCTTC
-,TRBV5-1,TRBJ2-2,TRBD2,CASSSGLAGGKTGELFF,TGCGCCAGCAGCTCGGGACTAGCGGGAGGGAAGACCGGGGAGCTGTTTTTT
-,TRBV9,TRBJ1-1,-,CASKIDPDMDTEAFF,TGTGCCAGCAAAATCGACCCTGACATGGACACTGAAGCTTTCTTT
-,TRBV7-3,TRBJ2-1,-,CASSKGRDNEQFF,TGTGCCAGCAGCAAAGGGAGAGACAATGAGCAGTTCTTC
-,TRBV19,TRBJ1-6,-,CASSIRQGVTSPLHF,TGTGCCAGTAGTATCCGGCAGGGTGTAACTTCACCCCTCCACTTT
-,TRBV10-3,TRBJ2-1,TRBD2,CAISESQTSGGANEQFF,TGTGCCATCAGTGAGTCCCAGACTAGCGGGGGGGCCAATGAGCAGTTCTTC
-,TRBV4-3,TRBJ2-3,-,CASSQDMTDTQYF,TGCGCCAGCAGCCAAGACATGACAGATACGCAGTATTTT